The 30 T cell receptor beta chains reported below all come from one sample, sequenced in a study of CD8 T cells in ankylosing spondylitis. One entry per CDR3 protein results from TCRdb running MiXCR on the 5' RACE reads. The table records around 99,000 distinct CDR3 sequences, roughly 10% of them present only once. Sequences were obtained from blood, either unsorted or a sorted T cell fraction (not recorded which). These receptors originate from a male donor with ankylosing spondylitis or in good health (not recorded which).

This clonotype was seen repeatedly, ten times or more. The chain carries TRBV6-1 and TRBJ2-7, with a tentative D call TRBD2 (5 bases). The V end was cut by 8 bases, the J end by 2 bases, with 10 bases between. Germline values: CDR1 MNHNS, CDR2 SASEGT. The CDR3 extends over 12 amino acids. CDR3 coding DNA: TGTGCCAGCCTCACCGGGACCTACGAGCAGTACTTC. Encoded protein: CASLTGTYEQYF.

This clonotype was observed at least ten times. The chain recombines TRBV15 with TRBJ1-1; D ambiguous. CDR3 size: 14 residues. The V gene's germline CDR1 is LNHNV and CDR2 YYDKDF (reference sequence). The V end was cut by 0 bases, the J end by 7 bases, with 12 bases between. Here the CDR3 reads CATSRDLSLVEAFF. CDR3 nucleotides: TGTGCCACCAGCAGAGATTTGTCCTTAGTTGAAGCTTTCTTT. The entire variable domain, with the rest obtained from reference TRBV15 and TRBJ1-1, is as follows: DAMVIQNPRYQVTQFGKPVTLSCSQTLNHNVMYWYQQKSSQAPKLLFHYYDKDFNNEADTPDNFQSRRPNTSFCFLDIRSPGLGDTAMYLCATSRDLSLVEAFFGQGTRLTVV.

This clonotype was recorded at least ten times. V gene TRBV11-2 combines with J gene TRBJ2-7; maybe TRBD1 (7 bases). The CDR3 totals 14 residues. The V gene lost 6 bases and the J gene lost 6 bases, with 18 bases spanning the gap. The germline V gene has CDR1 SGHAT and CDR2 FQNNGV. CDR3 DNA: TGTGCCAGCAGGTCCCCAAGACAGGGACTCGAGCAGTACTTC. Its translation: CASRSPRQGLEQYF.

This clonotype showed up many times. This chain joins TRBV15 and TRBJ2-7; no clear D gene. Trimming left V 2 bases short and J 1 base short, with 9 bases between. The CDR3 spans 14 residues. CDR1 LNHNV and CDR2 YYDKDF come from the germline V gene (reference sequence). This chain's CDR3 is CATSRSQASYEQYF. CDR3 coding DNA: TGTGCCACCAGCAGAAGCCAGGCTTCCTACGAGCAGTACTTC.

This clonotype was seen a handful of times. V is TRBV5-4 and J is TRBJ1-6; 10 bases align to TRBD1. Looked up from germline, CDR1 is SGHNT and CDR2 is YYREEE (reference sequence). The CDR3 is 14 residues long. Unmatched junction bases numbered 0, after V lost 0 bases and J lost 9 bases. The CDR3 protein is CASSLGQGASPLHF. As DNA, the CDR3 is TGTGCCAGCAGCTTGGGACAGGGGGCTTCACCCCTCCACTTT. Together with reference TRBV5-4 and TRBJ1-6, the CDR3 gives the full variable domain: ETGVTQSPTHLIKTRGQQVTLRCSSQSGHNTVSWYQQALGQGPQFIFQYYREEENGRGNFPPRFSGLQFPNYSSELNVNALELDDSALYLCASSLGQGASPLHFGNGTRLTVT.

This clonotype has ten or more counts. The CDR3 region has the DNA TGTGCCAGCAGCTTAACCGTCTTGGAGACCCAGTACTTC. This gives the protein CASSLTVLETQYF. The rearrangement links TRBV7-3 to TRBJ2-5; D is unresolved. CDR1 SGHTA and CDR2 FQGTGA come from the germline V gene. With 0 bases removed from V and 5 bases from J, the gap between germline ends came to 7 bases. This CDR3 has 13 residues.

This clonotype occurred many times. The chain combines TRBV23-1 with TRBJ2-1; the match to TRBD1 covers 9 bases. TRBV23-1 is treated as an ORF (open reading frame) with a function not yet certain. The length of the CDR3 is 16 residues. Trimming took 2 bases from V and 6 from J; bases not matched to a gene: 8. Here the CDR3 reads CASSQAGTGIGNEQFF. The CDR3 nucleotides are TGCGCCAGCAGTCAAGCCGGGACAGGGATTGGCAATGAGCAGTTCTTC.

The chain links TRBV19 to TRBJ1-3; a weak D match, TRBD1 (6 bases). CDR3 length: 17 amino acids. V dropped 6 bases and J dropped 0 bases, with 18 bases sitting between them. Germline V gene data show CDR1 as LNHDA and CDR2 as SQIVND (reference sequence). CDR3 nucleotides: TGTGCCAGTAGCCACTTACGGGACACTGGCTCTGGAAACACCATATATTTT. Amino acid sequence: CASSHLRDTGSGNTIYF.

This clonotype was counted ten times or more. The V and J genes are TRBV7-2 and TRBJ1-2; 7 positions match TRBD1. In germline, CDR1 is SGHTA, CDR2 FQGNSA. V trimming: 4 bases; J trimming: 9 bases; junction bases outside the gene matches: 11. The CDR3 loop spans 14 amino acids. The DNA for the CDR3 is TGTGCCAGCAGCTCGCCTATGGACAGGCCCAGCTACACCTTC. Amino acids: CASSSPMDRPSYTF.

This clonotype was counted many times. The rearrangement links TRBV12-3 or TRBV12-4 to TRBJ2-1, with 14 bases aligning to TRBD2. V lost 5 bases to trimming and J lost 6 bases; unmatched junction nucleotides: 3. CDR3 length: 15 residues. The CDR3 reads CASSPTSGGANEQFF. In nucleotides, the CDR3 is TGTGCCAGCAGTCCGACTAGCGGGGGGGCCAATGAGCAGTTCTTC.

This clonotype has a handful of counts. The chain has TRBV28 and TRBJ2-7, with D possibly being TRBD1 (6 bases). This CDR3 has 14 residues. Germline assignment: CDR1 MDHEN and CDR2 SYDVKM. With 6 bases removed from V and 2 bases from J, the gap between germline ends came to 14 bases. The CDR3 region has the DNA TGTGCCAGCAGCCGTACAGGGCATACCTACGAGCAGTACTTC. Residues: CASSRTGHTYEQYF.

This clonotype was counted at least ten times. The chain employs TRBV23-1 and TRBJ2-7, with D unclear. TRBV23-1 is an open reading frame whose function is uncertain. The V gene lost 7 bases and the J gene lost 5 bases, with 18 bases spanning the gap. The CDR3 extends over 14 amino acids. CDR3 bases: TGCGCCAGCACCTCGCCACCACATTTGGACGAGCAGTACTTC. Residues: CASTSPPHLDEQYF.

This clonotype was seen at least ten times. The chain uses TRBV28 and TRBJ2-3; tentative D call: TRBD2 (7 bases). Germline loops: CDR1 MDHEN, CDR2 SYDVKM. Trimming left V 5 bases short and J 4 bases short, with 19 bases between. CDR3 size: 16 residues. Here the CDR3 DNA reads TGTGCCAGCAGTCGTCGACGGGGGGCCCAAGCAGATACGCAGTATTTT. This codes for CASSRRRGAQADTQYF.

This clonotype has ten or more counts. The gene calls are TRBV27 and TRBJ1-2; TRBD1 is a possible D gene (5 bases). With 2 bases removed from V and 2 bases from J, the gap between germline ends came to 15 bases. The CDR3 is made up of 16 amino acids. Germline CDR1 reads MNHEY; CDR2 reads SMNVEV (reference sequence). CDR3 in amino acids: CASSLGGEGLNYGYTF. The CDR3 DNA follows: TGTGCCAGCAGTTTAGGAGGAGAGGGACTGAACTATGGCTACACCTTC.

V and J are TRBV20-1 and TRBJ2-5; D not certain. Germline V CDR1 and CDR2: DFQATT, SNEGSKA (reference sequence). The CDR3 is made up of 11 amino acids. V was pared by 4 bases and J by 4 bases, with 7 bases between. The CDR3 spells CSATIPETQYF. DNA for the CDR3: TGCAGTGCTACTATTCCAGAGACCCAGTACTTC.

This clonotype was recorded at least ten times. The rearrangement uses TRBV27 and TRBJ1-1; D ambiguous. V was pared by 5 bases and J by 3 bases, with 13 bases between. This CDR3 has 14 residues. Looked up from germline, CDR1 is MNHEY and CDR2 is SMNVEV (reference sequence). The CDR3 loop reads CASSARISHTEAFF. The DNA of the CDR3 is TGTGCCAGCAGTGCCAGGATATCGCACACTGAAGCTTTCTTT.

In this sample, this clonotype turned up many times. This chain links TRBV29-1 with TRBJ2-5, with TRBD1 as a possible D gene (5 bases). Germline assignment: CDR1 SQVTM and CDR2 ANQGSEA. V lost 1 base, J lost 4 bases, and 19 bases lay in between. The CDR3 loop spans 16 amino acids. The CDR3 nucleotides read TGCAGCGTTGAAGGATCTTCGGCAGGGCTTTCAGAGACCCAGTACTTC. Translation: CSVEGSSAGLSETQYF.

This clonotype was seen only a few times. The rearrangement joins TRBV28 to TRBJ2-7; possible D gene TRBD1, 5 bases. With 6 bases removed from V and 6 bases from J, the gap between germline ends came to 18 bases. This CDR3 contains 14 residues. The germline CDR1 and CDR2 sequences are MDHEN and SYDVKM. The CDR3 reads CASSSVMSQGEQYF. DNA for the CDR3: TGTGCCAGCAGCTCCGTTATGAGCCAGGGCGAGCAGTACTTC.

This clonotype was seen only a few times. The chain joins TRBV20-1 to TRBJ1-2, with 7 nucleotides matching TRBD1. The germline V gene has CDR1 DFQATT and CDR2 SNEGSKA (reference sequence). Germline trimming cut 6 bases from V and 8 bases from J; bases unmatched to any gene: 15. This CDR3 contains 14 residues. CDR3 bases: TGCAGTGCCCGCCCGGAGGGGGCCTCGCGAGGCTACACCTTC. As protein: CSARPEGASRGYTF.

V gene TRBV10-3 combines with J gene TRBJ2-7; D is ambiguous. CDR1 ENHRY and CDR2 SYGVKD come from the germline V gene. With 10 bases removed from V and 4 bases from J, the gap between germline ends came to 8 bases. The CDR3 extends over 10 amino acids. In DNA, the CDR3 is TGTGCCACCCACCCTTACGAGCAGTACTTC. Translated, it gives CATHPYEQYF.

This clonotype was picked up a small number of times. The chain recombines TRBV7-9 with TRBJ2-1; possibly TRBD1 or TRBD2 for D (5 bases each). Trimming removed 5 bases from V and 3 bases from J, with 11 bases in between. The CDR3 loop spans 14 amino acids. CDR1 is SEHNR and CDR2 is FQNEAQ in the germline V gene (reference sequence). CDR3 in amino acids: CASSPRDVYNEQFF. In DNA form, the CDR3 reads TGTGCCAGCAGCCCGAGGGACGTCTACAATGAGCAGTTCTTC. The variable domain in full, completed from reference TRBV7-9 and TRBJ2-1, reads DTGVSQNPRHKITKRGQNVTFRCDPISEHNRLYWYRQTLGQGPEFLTYFQNEAQLEKSRLLSDRFSAERPKGSFSTLEIQRTEQGDSAMYLCASSPRDVYNEQFFGPGTRLTVL.

This clonotype has at least ten counts. The genes are TRBV20-1 and TRBJ1-2; no clear D gene. Deletions cut 3 bases from V and 7 bases from J, with 9 bases between. The CDR3 runs to 11 residues. Per the germline V gene, CDR1 is DFQATT and CDR2 is SNEGSKA (reference sequence). The CDR3 region has the DNA TGCAGTGCTAGTTTATCCCCTGGCTACACCTTC. This sequence encodes CSASLSPGYTF.

This clonotype was counted only a few times. The chain links TRBV7-2 to TRBJ2-3; D unresolved. V lost 1 base to trimming and J lost 2 bases, with 7 bases between them. This CDR3 comprises 14 residues. Germline assignment: CDR1 SGHTA and CDR2 FQGNSA. The CDR3 is CASSLDLHTDTQYF. CDR3 DNA: TGTGCCAGCAGCTTAGATCTTCACACAGATACGCAGTATTTT.

This clonotype was counted many times. This chain uses TRBV4-2 with TRBJ2-1, with 9 bases that match TRBD2. The CDR3 consists of 17 residues. With V trimmed by 0 bases and J by 9 bases, 12 bases remained unmatched. CDR1 and CDR2 from the germline V gene are LGHNA and YNFKEQ. CDR3 sequence: CASSQELWRGGRGEQFF. Written as DNA, the CDR3 is TGTGCCAGCAGCCAAGAACTGTGGCGGGGGGGCCGTGGTGAGCAGTTCTTC.

This clonotype was counted at least ten times. The J gene is TRBJ1-1, the V gene TRBV20-1, with D uncertain. Germline V lookup: CDR1 DFQATT, CDR2 SNEGSKA (reference sequence). V gave up 3 bases and J gave up 3 bases, with 8 bases separating them. This CDR3 comprises 12 residues. As DNA, the CDR3 is TGCAGTGCTAGGACGGCGGACACTGAAGCTTTCTTT. This gives the protein CSARTADTEAFF.

This clonotype has at least ten counts. The V and J genes are TRBV7-6 and TRBJ1-5; 7 bases are a match to TRBD1. The CDR3 sequence is 17 residues long. V lost 4 bases, J lost 2 bases, and 11 bases stayed unmatched. Germline V gives CDR1 SGHVS, CDR2 FNYEAQ. CDR3 DNA sequence: TGTGCCAGCAGCTCCACGACAGGGCCGGGTGGCAATCAGCCCCAGCATTTT. Protein product: CASSSTTGPGGNQPQHF.

This clonotype turned up a few times. V usage is TRBV5-1 and J usage is TRBJ2-7; 8 nucleotides line up with TRBD2. This CDR3 region has 16 residues. Unmatched junction bases numbered 8, after V lost 1 base and J lost 2 bases. Looked up from germline, CDR1 is SGHRS and CDR2 is YFSETQ. CDR3 coding DNA: TGCGCCAGCAGCTTGAGCGCAGCGGGGGCTGCCTACGAGCAGTACTTC. This encodes CASSLSAAGAAYEQYF.

This clonotype occurred many times. V and J are TRBV12-3 or TRBV12-4 and TRBJ2-5; 8 bases match TRBD1. V gave up 2 bases and J gave up 4 bases; unmatched junction bases: 3. The CDR3 is made up of 14 amino acids. CDR3 DNA: TGTGCCAGCAGTTTAAACGACAGGGGAGAGACCCAGTACTTC. Translation: CASSLNDRGETQYF.

This clonotype was recorded many times. This chain joins TRBV20-1 and TRBJ2-7; D may match TRBD1 or TRBD2 (5 bases each). This CDR3 comprises 12 residues. Deletions cut 6 bases from V and 1 base from J, with 10 bases between. Germline lookup yields CDR1 DFQATT and CDR2 SNEGSKA (reference sequence). CDR3 protein: CSAGADSYEQYF. The DNA of the CDR3 is TGCAGTGCCGGGGCGGATTCCTACGAGCAGTACTTC.

In its sample, this clonotype was seen once. The chain couples TRBV9 to TRBJ2-5; D remains unclear. Trimming shortened V by 0 bases and J by 5 bases, and 8 bases separated the two germline ends. The germline V gene encodes CDR1 SGDLS and CDR2 YYNGEE. The CDR3 spans 13 residues. The CDR3 nucleotides are TGTGCCAGCAGCGTAGCTGGGGTTGAGACCCAGTACTTC. Protein product: CASSVAGVETQYF.